The 27 T cell receptor beta chains listed next were all sequenced from one sample in a study of siplizumab effects on memory and regulatory T cells. Generated by immunoSEQ multiplex PCR, the TCRdb table keeps only in-frame clones and is missing some. This table holds some 100,000 clones, roughly nine tenths found once. The sample comprised Tregs sorted from blood. These receptors originate from a human donor in good health.

The rearrangement links TRBV19 to TRBJ2-1; maybe TRBD1 (6 bases). In germline, CDR1 is LNHDA, CDR2 SQIVND (reference sequence). The CDR3 consists of 20 residues. V was trimmed by 3 bases and J by 1 base, leaving 25 bases between them. CDR3 residues: CASSIRRDKGLIGSYNEQFF. DNA of the CDR3: TGTGCCAGTAGTATTAGAAGGGACAAGGGGTTGATTGGTTCCTACAATGAGCAGTTCTTC.

This chain links TRBV6-6 with TRBJ2-7; 10 bases line up with TRBD1. The CDR3 spans 15 residues. Germline V lookup: CDR1 MNHNY, CDR2 SVGAGI (reference sequence). Trimming cost V 0 bases and J 2 bases; bases outside gene matches: 1. The CDR3 is CASSYSDRGPYEQYF. CDR3 coding DNA: TGTGCCAGCAGTTACTCCGACAGGGGGCCCTACGAGCAGTACTTC.

This rearrangement joins TRBV27 to TRBJ2-5; D might be TRBD1 (6 bases). CDR3 length: 15 amino acids. Trimming shortened V by 0 bases and J by 3 bases, and 11 bases separated the two germline ends. CDR1 is MNHEY and CDR2 is SMNVEV in the germline V gene (reference sequence). CDR3 loop: CASSLSYRVKETQYF. The CDR3 DNA sequence: TGTGCCAGCAGTTTATCGTACAGGGTGAAAGAGACCCAGTACTTC.

V gene TRBV7-2 combines with J gene TRBJ1-5; the match to TRBD1 covers 10 bases. This CDR3 is 15 amino acids long. Germline-derived CDR1 and CDR2 are SGHTA and FQGNSA. J gave up 7 bases and V 5 bases, and 8 bases lay outside the gene matches. The CDR3 DNA follows: TGTGCCAGCAGCCACGACAGGGGGCAGTGGCAGCCCCAGCATTTT. It specifies CASSHDRGQWQPQHF.

J is TRBJ2-3 and V is TRBV5-1, with D possibly TRBD1 on 5 matching bases. The V end lost 4 bases, the J end lost 4 bases, and 13 bases lay between the germline ends. CDR1 and CDR2 (germline): SGHRS, YFSETQ. This CDR3 has 14 amino acids. The CDR3 reads CASSLPQAPDTQYF. CDR3 nucleotides: TGCGCCAGCAGCCTCCCACAGGCCCCAGATACGCAGTATTTT.

The rearrangement joins TRBV2 to TRBJ1-4; 8 bases are a match to TRBD1. The junction had 11 bases not matched to a gene; V was cut back by 5 bases and J by 9 bases. Germline V gene lookup returns CDR1 SNHLY and CDR2 FYNNEI. CDR3 length: 15 amino acids. DNA of the CDR3: TGTGCCAGCAGTAACGACAGGGGCGGTGGGAAAAAACTGTTTTTT. Amino acid sequence: CASSNDRGGGKKLFF.

V gene TRBV5-1 combines with J gene TRBJ1-1; maybe TRBD1 (6 bases). CDR1 and CDR2 from the germline V gene are SGHRS and YFSETQ. Trimming shortened V by 4 bases and J by 5 bases, and 21 bases separated the two germline ends. The CDR3 contains 16 residues. The CDR3 nucleotides are TGCGCCAGCAGCAATAGCCGGACAGAGGGGTGGACTGAAGCTTTCTTT. This codes for CASSNSRTEGWTEAFF. The full variable domain, in which reference TRBV5-1 and TRBJ1-1 provide the parts outside the CDR3, is KAGVTQTPRYLIKTRGQQVTLSCSPISGHRSVSWYQQTPGQGLQFLFEYFSETQRNKGNFPGRFSGRQFSNSRSEMNVSTLELGDSALYLCASSNSRTEGWTEAFFGQGTRLTVV.

The chain recombines TRBV10-3 with TRBJ1-4, with 8 bases aligning to TRBD1. This CDR3 contains 14 residues. Germline assignment: CDR1 ENHRY and CDR2 SYGVKD. V lost 10 bases, J lost 5 bases, and 9 bases stayed unmatched. The CDR3 loop reads CASRPGQANEKLFF. The CDR3 nucleotides read TGTGCCAGCAGACCGGGACAGGCGAATGAAAAACTGTTTTTT.

The rearrangement links TRBV5-1 to TRBJ2-1, with D uncertain. Looked up from germline, CDR1 is SGHRS and CDR2 is YFSETQ. Trimming shortened V by 0 bases and J by 5 bases, and 12 bases separated the two germline ends. This CDR3 has 15 residues. This CDR3 is CASSLGPSHDNEQFF. In nucleotides, the CDR3 is TGCGCCAGCAGCTTGGGCCCAAGCCACGACAATGAGCAGTTCTTC.

The chain recombines TRBV5-4 with TRBJ2-6; unclear D gene. From germline, CDR1 is SGHNT and CDR2 YYREEE (reference sequence). The CDR3 is made up of 13 amino acids. The germline V and J ends were trimmed by 3 bases and 2 bases, with 3 bases remaining between them. The CDR3 sequence is CASSYAGANVLTF. The CDR3 DNA sequence: TGTGCCAGCAGCTACGCTGGGGCCAACGTCCTGACTTTC. The variable domain in full, completed from reference TRBV5-4 and TRBJ2-6, reads ETGVTQSPTHLIKTRGQQVTLRCSSQSGHNTVSWYQQALGQGPQFIFQYYREEENGRGNFPPRFSGLQFPNYSSELNVNALELDDSALYLCASSYAGANVLTFGAGSRLTVL.

Comment on this clone: Other DNA sequences in this specimen translate into the identical CDR3. The chain couples TRBV7-9 to TRBJ2-2; D unclear. Trimming shortened V by 3 bases and J by 6 bases, and 5 bases separated the two germline ends. CDR1 is SEHNR and CDR2 is FQNEAQ in the germline V gene (reference sequence). This CDR3 is 12 amino acids long. CDR3 bases: TGTGCCAGCAGCTTGCTAGCCGGGGAGCTGTTTTTT. As protein: CASSLLAGELFF.

J is TRBJ2-1 and V is TRBV19; possible D gene TRBD1, 6 bases. V was shortened by 4 bases and J by 6 bases, with 22 bases between the two germline ends. The CDR3 totals 17 residues. Germline V gene lookup returns CDR1 LNHDA and CDR2 SQIVND (reference sequence). DNA of the CDR3: TGTGCCAGTAGTACCCTTTATCTCAGGGGCCGGAGCAATGAGCAGTTCTTC. It yields the protein CASSTLYLRGRSNEQFF.

This chain connects TRBV6-6 to TRBJ2-3; TRBD2 matches 8 bases. CDR1 and CDR2 from the germline V gene are MNHNY and SVGAGI (reference sequence). V lost 5 bases and J lost 10; bases outside the gene matches: 2. The length of the CDR3 is 11 residues. DNA of the CDR3: TGTGCCAGCAGTCCCGGGGGGGCGCAGTATTTT. This codes for CASSPGGAQYF.

V gene TRBV27 combines with J gene TRBJ1-4; D perhaps matches TRBD1 (5 bases). V gave up 2 bases and J gave up 3 bases, with 10 bases separating them. This CDR3 region has 15 residues. In germline, CDR1 is MNHEY, CDR2 SMNVEV (reference sequence). The DNA of the CDR3 is TGTGCCAGCAGTTTAATGGGGCTAGCTAATGAAAAACTGTTTTTT. Its translation is CASSLMGLANEKLFF.

The chain employs TRBV6-5 and TRBJ2-7, with D possibly TRBD1 on 6 matching bases. V was cut by 2 bases and J by 0 bases, with 8 bases left in between. Germline-derived CDR1 and CDR2 are MNHEY and SVGAGI. The CDR3 loop spans 14 amino acids. CDR3 nucleotide sequence: TGTGCCAGCAGTTACCGGACAGTCTCCTACGAGCAGTACTTC. Protein: CASSYRTVSYEQYF.

The rearrangement links TRBV5-1 to TRBJ2-7, with D possibly TRBD2 on 6 matching bases. This CDR3 has 14 amino acids. The germline CDR1 and CDR2 sequences are SGHRS and YFSETQ. Trimming removed 4 bases from V and 6 bases from J, with 17 bases in between. The CDR3: CASSPQFQRAEQYF. The CDR3, as DNA: TGCGCCAGCAGCCCGCAATTTCAGCGGGCCGAGCAGTACTTC.

The CDR3 is CASSRGQRGTTQETQYF. CDR3 bases: TGCGCCAGCAGCCGGGGTCAGCGGGGTACAACCCAAGAGACCCAGTACTTC. J is TRBJ2-5 and V is TRBV5-1; 7 bases are shared with TRBD2. CDR1 SGHRS and CDR2 YFSETQ come from the germline V gene. The CDR3 contains 17 residues. V lost 4 bases and J lost 1; bases outside the gene matches: 13.

The rearrangement links TRBV5-4 to TRBJ1-2; D perhaps matches TRBD1 (6 bases). The CDR3 is made up of 13 amino acids. V was pared by 4 bases and J by 4 bases, with 11 bases between. Germline values: CDR1 SGHNT, CDR2 YYREEE (reference sequence). The CDR3 loop reads CASSPGAGYGYTF. The DNA for the CDR3 is TGTGCCAGCAGCCCAGGGGCTGGCTATGGCTACACCTTC.

V gene TRBV27 combines with J gene TRBJ2-5; 11 bases line up with TRBD2. This CDR3 is built from 16 residues. The V segment lost 2 bases and the J segment 5 bases; nucleotides outside the gene matches: 7. Germline values: CDR1 MNHEY, CDR2 SMNVEV (reference sequence). CDR3 nucleotide sequence: TGTGCCAGCAGTTTAGTAGCGGGAGGGCCTATGGAGACCCAGTACTTC. Translation gives CASSLVAGGPMETQYF.

For the CDR3, the DNA is TGTGCCAGCAGTCAGGGACTAGCCTCCCAGTTCTTC. It translates to CASSQGLASQFF. The gene calls are TRBV27 and TRBJ2-1; 9 bases map to TRBD2. Germline CDR1 MNHEY, CDR2 SMNVEV (reference sequence). CDR3 length equals 12 residues. Trimming removed 5 bases from V and 13 bases from J; junction bases left unmatched: 6.

The rearrangement uses TRBV25-1 and TRBJ2-3, with D perhaps matching TRBD1 or TRBD2 (5 bases each). This CDR3 is built from 16 residues. CDR1 and CDR2 (germline): MGHDK, SYGVNS. Trimming removed 3 bases from V and 0 bases from J, with 13 bases in between. DNA of the CDR3: TGTGCCAGCAGTGATTACCGGGACGGAAGCACAGATACGCAGTATTTT. It codes for CASSDYRDGSTDTQYF.

The rearrangement links TRBV6-1 to TRBJ2-7, with 11 bases that match TRBD1. The J segment lost 5 bases and the V segment lost 0 bases, leaving 9 bases of the junction unmatched. Germline-derived CDR1 and CDR2 are MNHNS and SASEGT. This CDR3 region has 17 residues. CDR3 DNA: TGTGCCAGCAGTGAAGCAGACGGGGACAGGGGGATCCACGAGCAGTACTTC. This sequence encodes CASSEADGDRGIHEQYF.

The genes are TRBV6-5 and TRBJ2-5; 12 bases are a match to TRBD1. V was pared by 2 bases and J by 4 bases, with 2 bases of the junction left unmatched. CDR1 MNHEY and CDR2 SVGAGI come from the germline V gene. CDR3 size: 15 residues. CDR3 amino acids: CASSYGTGGRETQYF. The CDR3 region has the DNA TGTGCCAGCAGTTACGGGACAGGGGGCCGAGAGACCCAGTACTTC.

V and J are TRBV6-1 and TRBJ2-3, with D perhaps being TRBD1 or TRBD2 (6 bases each). Germline V gene lookup returns CDR1 MNHNS and CDR2 SASEGT. Trimming removed 7 bases from V and 0 bases from J, with 8 bases in between. The CDR3 runs 13 residues. The CDR3 sequence: CASIGGSTDTQYF. CDR3 DNA sequence: TGTGCCAGCATCGGGGGCAGCACAGATACGCAGTATTTT.

A few counts support this clone. This chain connects TRBV27 to TRBJ2-3, with D perhaps TRBD1 (5 bases). The V and J ends lost 4 bases and 2 bases respectively, with 7 bases between them. The germline V gene encodes CDR1 MNHEY and CDR2 SMNVEV (reference sequence). The CDR3 sequence is 13 residues long. The CDR3 coding sequence is TGTGCCAGCAGTTCGACAGTCACAGATACGCAGTATTTT. Residues: CASSSTVTDTQYF.

The chain joins TRBV14 to TRBJ2-5; D gene ambiguous. From germline, CDR1 is SGHDN and CDR2 FVKESK. The CDR3 totals 13 residues. Trimming shortened V by 1 base and J by 5 bases, and 8 bases separated the two germline ends. DNA of the CDR3: TGTGCCAGCAGCCAAGGACTGGTGGAGACCCAGTACTTC. It is translated as CASSQGLVETQYF.

The rearrangement joins TRBV12-1 to TRBJ1-3. TRBV12-1 is marked as a pseudogene. This CDR3 spans 13 amino acids. CDR3 in amino acids: CASSSPEGNTIYF. The CDR3, as DNA: TGTGCCAGCAGCTCGCCGGAGGGAAACACCATATATTTT.